This T cell receptor beta chain was found in a study of shared clonotypes between healthy human individuals. The study's findings and limits: Only blood was sampled; tissue repertoires likely differ.

The healthy adult donors were HIV-negative and reported no recent acute infections or vaccinations. A remark on this clone: What it recognizes is unknown.

J gave up 5 bases and V 8 bases, and 11 bases lay outside the gene matches. The CDR3 is 16 amino acids. Germline V gene sequence: CDR1 WSHSY, CDR2 SAAADI. Generated by immunoSEQ multiplex PCR, the TCRdb table keeps only in-frame clones and is missing some. Of 490,000 or so clones in the sample, around 78% were seen once. The V call is TRBV10-2, the J call TRBJ2-5, with 13 positions matching TRBD2. This receptor was identified in a woman in her 40s in good health. Some clones in this sample may be carry-over from other donors' samples. Sequenced sample: PBMCs. The CDR3 DNA reads TGCGCCAGCGGGAAACGGACTAGCGGGGGTGGGGAGACCCAGTACTTC. As protein: CASGKRTSGGGETQYF.